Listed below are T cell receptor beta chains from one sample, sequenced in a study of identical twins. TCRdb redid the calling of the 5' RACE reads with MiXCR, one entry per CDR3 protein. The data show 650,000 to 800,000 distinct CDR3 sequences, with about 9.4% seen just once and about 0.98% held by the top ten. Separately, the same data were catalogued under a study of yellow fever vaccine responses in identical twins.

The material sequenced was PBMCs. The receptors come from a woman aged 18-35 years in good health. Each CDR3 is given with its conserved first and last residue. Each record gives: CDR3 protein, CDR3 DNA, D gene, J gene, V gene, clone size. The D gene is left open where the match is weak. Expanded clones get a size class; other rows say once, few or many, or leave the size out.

CASSSFDTSIYEQYF TGTGCCAGCAGTAGCTTTGACACTTCCATCTACGAGCAGTACTTC - TRBJ2-7 TRBV6-1 many
CASSPSRNTQYF TGTGCCAGCAGCCCTAGCAGAAATACGCAGTATTTT - TRBJ2-3 TRBV4-2 few
CSGPSGERREQYF TGCAGTGGCCCGTCGGGTGAACGTAGGGAGCAGTACTTC - TRBJ2-7 TRBV20-1 many
CAISESTGTGPYGYTF TGTGCCATCAGTGAGTCCACCGGGACAGGTCCCTATGGCTACACCTTC TRBD1 TRBJ1-2 TRBV10-3 few
CASSLGVGGSLYEQYF TGCGCCAGCAGCTTGGGGGTTGGGGGTTCTCTCTACGAGCAGTACTTC - TRBJ2-7 TRBV5-1 few
CSVSTGGFTDTQYF TGCAGCGTCTCGACAGGGGGCTTCACAGATACGCAGTATTTT TRBD1 TRBJ2-3 TRBV29-1 few
CASSIAPGRWYNEQFF TGTGCCAGTAGTATAGCTCCGGGACGCTGGTACAATGAGCAGTTCTTC - TRBJ2-1 TRBV19 few
CASSLFFEPSTDTQYF TGTGCCAGCAGCTTGTTTTTTGAGCCAAGCACAGATACGCAGTATTTT - TRBJ2-3 TRBV5-6 few
CASSPGTGNHNEQFF TGTGCCAGCAGCCCCGGGACAGGGAATCACAATGAGCAGTTCTTC TRBD1 TRBJ2-1 TRBV7-9 -
CASSRELAGYNEQFF TGTGCCAGCAGCCGGGAACTAGCGGGGTACAATGAGCAGTTCTTC TRBD2 TRBJ2-1 TRBV2 -
CATSDPDNGGANVLTF TGTGCCACCAGTGACCCCGACAACGGTGGGGCCAACGTCCTGACTTTC - TRBJ2-6 TRBV24-1 -
CASSSPLTGEEFGGYTF TGTGCCAGCAGCTCCCCTCTGACAGGGGAGGAATTTGGTGGCTACACCTTC TRBD1 TRBJ1-2 TRBV7-9 few
CASRATSGGLSEQFF TGTGCCAGCAGAGCCACTAGCGGGGGGCTGAGTGAGCAGTTCTTC TRBD2 TRBJ2-1 TRBV12-3/TRBV12-4 -
CASSGAGDTEAFF TGTGCCAGCAGCGGGGCCGGCGACACTGAAGCTTTCTTT - TRBJ1-1 TRBV6-1 few
CASGQGAGDTQYF TGTGCCAGCGGTCAGGGGGCTGGAGATACGCAGTATTTT TRBD1 TRBJ2-3 TRBV11-3 -
CASSLRRLAGGEQFF TGTGCCAGCAGCTTGCGGAGACTAGCGGGTGGTGAGCAGTTCTTC TRBD2 TRBJ2-1 TRBV7-8 few
CASSVQGNVDTQYF TGTGCCAGCAGTGTCCAGGGAAACGTGGATACGCAGTATTTT - TRBJ2-3 TRBV2 many
CASSRTSYTGELFF TGTGCCAGCAGTCGGACTAGTTACACCGGGGAGCTGTTTTTT TRBD2 TRBJ2-2 TRBV6-1 few
CATSDQTGSGQPQHF TGTGCCACCAGTGATCAGACAGGGTCGGGTCAGCCCCAGCATTTT TRBD1 TRBJ1-5 TRBV24-1 -
CASSATSGGTDTQYF TGCGCCAGCAGCGCGACTAGCGGGGGCACAGATACGCAGTATTTT TRBD2 TRBJ2-3 TRBV5-1 many
CASSHAKIIENEQFF TGTGCCAGCAGCCATGCTAAAATAATAGAGAATGAGCAGTTCTTC - TRBJ2-1 TRBV3-1 few
CSARDPRKETQYF TGCAGTGCTAGAGATCCGAGGAAAGAGACCCAGTACTTC - TRBJ2-5 TRBV20-1 -
CASSLLWGTEAFF TGTGCCAGCAGCCTCCTTTGGGGGACTGAAGCTTTCTTT - TRBJ1-1 TRBV12-3/TRBV12-4 few
CASSGLNTGELFF TGTGCCAGCAGCGGACTGAACACCGGGGAGCTGTTTTTT - TRBJ2-2 TRBV4-2 few
CASNKRALSFGEQFF TGTGCCAGTAACAAGCGGGCCCTCTCTTTCGGTGAGCAGTTCTTC - TRBJ2-1 TRBV28 few
CASSSGRSMGATEAFF TGTGCCAGCAGCAGTGGGCGTAGTATGGGGGCAACTGAAGCTTTCTTT - TRBJ1-1 TRBV12-3/TRBV12-4 few
CASSLQGSTEAFF TGTGCCAGCAGCTTACAGGGGTCCACTGAAGCTTTCTTT - TRBJ1-1 TRBV7-9 many
CSAGRLAGVYEQYF TGCAGTGCTGGGAGACTAGCGGGAGTCTACGAGCAGTACTTC TRBD2 TRBJ2-7 TRBV20-1 -